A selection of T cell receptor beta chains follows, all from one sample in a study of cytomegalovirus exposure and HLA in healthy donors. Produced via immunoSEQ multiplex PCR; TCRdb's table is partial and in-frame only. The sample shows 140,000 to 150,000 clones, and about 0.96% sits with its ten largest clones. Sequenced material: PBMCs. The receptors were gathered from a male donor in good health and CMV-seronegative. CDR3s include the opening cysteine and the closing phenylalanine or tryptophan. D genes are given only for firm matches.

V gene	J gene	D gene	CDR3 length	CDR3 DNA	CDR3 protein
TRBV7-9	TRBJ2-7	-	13	TGTGCCAGCACCCCTCCGACTAGCTACGAGCAGTACTTC	CASTPPTSYEQYF
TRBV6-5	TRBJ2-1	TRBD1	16	TGTGCCAGCAGTTCCACAGGGGCAGGGGGCTACAATGAGCAGTTCTTC	CASSSTGAGGYNEQFF
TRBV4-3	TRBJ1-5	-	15	TGCGCCAGCAGCCAAGAGAGGCAGGGTTTTCAGCCCCAGCATTTT	CASSQERQGFQPQHF
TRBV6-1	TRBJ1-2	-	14	TGTGCCAGCAGTGAAATATACAGTAACTATGGCTACACCTTC	CASSEIYSNYGYTF
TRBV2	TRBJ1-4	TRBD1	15	TGTGCCAGCTGCGACAGGGCCTCAACTAATGAAAAACTGTTTTTT	CASCDRASTNEKLFF
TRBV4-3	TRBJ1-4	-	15	TGCGCCAGCAGCCAATCGGGAGGAACTAATGAAAAACTGTTTTTT	CASSQSGGTNEKLFF
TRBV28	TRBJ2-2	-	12	TGTGCCAGCAGTTACAGCACCGGGGAGCTGTTTTTT	CASSYSTGELFF
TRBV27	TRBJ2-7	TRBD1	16	TGTGCCAGCAGTATCACCGGGACAGGGCCTCGTTACGAGCAGTACTTC	CASSITGTGPRYEQYF
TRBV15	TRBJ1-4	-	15	TGTGCCACCAGCAGAAGGACAGCAACTAATGAAAAACTGTTTTTT	CATSRRTATNEKLFF
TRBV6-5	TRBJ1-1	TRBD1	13	TGTGCCAGCAGTTCGTGGGACAGCCATGAAGCTTTCTTT	CASSSWDSHEAFF
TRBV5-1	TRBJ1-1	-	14	TGCGCCAGCAGCTTGGCCGCGAAGAACACTGAAGCTTTCTTT	CASSLAAKNTEAFF
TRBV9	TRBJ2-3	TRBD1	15	TGTGCCAGCAGTTCGACAGGGCGCCTCACAGATACGCAGTATTTT	CASSSTGRLTDTQYF
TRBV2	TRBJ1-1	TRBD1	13	TGTGCCAACGAACGGGACAGGGCTTCTGAAGCTTTCTTT	CANERDRASEAFF
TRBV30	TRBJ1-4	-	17	TGTGCCTGGAGGCTACGTAGAGGGACTGCCCATAATGAAAAACTGTTTTTT	CAWRLRRGTAHNEKLFF
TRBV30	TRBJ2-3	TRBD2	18	TGTGCCTGGAGTGTAATCGGGCTAGCGGGAGAGGAGACAGATACGCAGTATTTT	CAWSVIGLAGEETDTQYF
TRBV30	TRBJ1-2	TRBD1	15	TGTGCCTGTATTTACCGGGACAGGGTATACTATGGCTACACCTTC	CACIYRDRVYYGYTF
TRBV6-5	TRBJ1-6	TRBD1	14	TGTGCCAGCAGTCGGGACAGATATAATTCACCCCTCCACTTT	CASSRDRYNSPLHF
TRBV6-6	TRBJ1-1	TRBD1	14	TGTGCCAGCAGTTATCAGGGGGCCTACACTGAAGCTTTCTTT	CASSYQGAYTEAFF
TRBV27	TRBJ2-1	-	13	TGTGCCAGCAGTTTGTCGACAGGCAATGAGCAGTTCTTC	CASSLSTGNEQFF
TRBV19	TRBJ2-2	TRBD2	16	TGTGCCTCAGCGGGAGACTCGGCGTGGAACACCGGGGAGCTGTTTTTT	CASAGDSAWNTGELFF
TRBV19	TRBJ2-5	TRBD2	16	TGTGCCAGTAGTATATCTGCAGCGGGGGCGGGCGAGACCCAGTACTTC	CASSISAAGAGETQYF
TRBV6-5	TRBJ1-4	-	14	TGTGCCAGCAGTTACCGACAGTGGGCTGAAAAACTGTTTTTT	CASSYRQWAEKLFF
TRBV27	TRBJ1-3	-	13	TGTGCCAGCAGCGAGTTAGCTGGAAACACCATATATTTT	CASSELAGNTIYF
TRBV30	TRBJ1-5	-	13	TGTGCCTGGAGTGTACAGACACATCAGCCCCAGCATTTT	CAWSVQTHQPQHF
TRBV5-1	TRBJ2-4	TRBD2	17	TGCGCCAGCAGCCGGAGCTCCCTAGCGGGAGGGGGAAACATTCAGTACTTC	CASSRSSLAGGGNIQYF
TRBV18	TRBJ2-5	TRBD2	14	TGTGCCAGCTCTGGACTAGCCACCAGGGAGACCCAGTACTTC	CASSGLATRETQYF
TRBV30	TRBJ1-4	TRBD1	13	TGTGCCTGGTACCACAGGGGCAATGAAAAACTGTTTTTT	CAWYHRGNEKLFF
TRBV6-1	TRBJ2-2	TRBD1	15	TGTGCCAGCAGTAGGGACAGGGGGCATACCGGGGAGCTGTTTTTT	CASSRDRGHTGELFF
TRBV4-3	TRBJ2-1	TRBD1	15	TGCGCCAGCAGCTCGGACAGGATGGTGCACAATGAGCAGTTCTTC	CASSSDRMVHNEQFF
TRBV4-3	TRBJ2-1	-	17	TGCGCCAGCAGCTACGGAGGGGACTCCAGCTCCTACAATGAGCAGTTCTTC	CASSYGGDSSSYNEQFF
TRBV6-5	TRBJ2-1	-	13	TGTGCCAGCAGTTACTCAGAGGGAGATGAGCAGTTCTTC	CASSYSEGDEQFF
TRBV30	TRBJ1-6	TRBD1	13	TGTGCCTGGGGGGAGGACAGGGGGAGGCCCCTCCACTTT	CAWGEDRGRPLHF
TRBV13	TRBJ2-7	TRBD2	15	TGTGCCAGCAGCTCAGGGACTAGCGGGGGGTACGAGCAGTACTTC	CASSSGTSGGYEQYF
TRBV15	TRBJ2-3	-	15	TGTGCCACGGCGGGCCTGATGGGTAGTCAAGATACGCAGTATTTT	CATAGLMGSQDTQYF
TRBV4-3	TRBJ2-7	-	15	TGCGCCAGCAGCCAAAAAAAGGGAGGAAAGTACGAGCAGTACTTC	CASSQKKGGKYEQYF
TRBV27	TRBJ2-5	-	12	TGTGCCAGCAGAGGACTGGGGGGGACCCAGTACTTC	CASRGLGGTQYF
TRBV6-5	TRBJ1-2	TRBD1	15	TGTGCCAGCAGTTACCGTGACAGGGGACTGGATGGCTACACCTTC	CASSYRDRGLDGYTF
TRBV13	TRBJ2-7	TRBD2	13	TGTGCCAGCAGTCCGGGGGGAGCGGAAGAGCAGTACTTC	CASSPGGAEEQYF
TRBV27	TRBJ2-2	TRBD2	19	TGTGCCAGCAGTTTAACGGGACTAGCGGGAGAAGGAGACACCGGGGAGCTGTTTTTT	CASSLTGLAGEGDTGELFF
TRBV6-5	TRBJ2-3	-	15	TGTGCCAGCAGTTACCAACCCAGTAGCACAGATACGCAGTATTTT	CASSYQPSSTDTQYF
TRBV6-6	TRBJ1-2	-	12	TGTGCCAGCACCGTAGCGGGGCGCGGCTACACCTTC	CASTVAGRGYTF
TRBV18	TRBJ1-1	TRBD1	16	TGTGCCAGCTCACCCCGACAGGGAGACGGTAACACTGAAGCTTTCTTT	CASSPRQGDGNTEAFF
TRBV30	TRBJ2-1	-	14	TGTGCCTGGACGGTCCTGGGGGGTAACAATGAGCAGTTCTTC	CAWTVLGGNNEQFF
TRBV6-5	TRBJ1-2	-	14	TGTGCCAGCAGTCCGACAGATTTCGACTATGGCTACACCTTC	CASSPTDFDYGYTF
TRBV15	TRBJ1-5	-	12	TGTGCCGCCGCCCTCGCGGATCAGCCCCAGCATTTT	CAAALADQPQHF
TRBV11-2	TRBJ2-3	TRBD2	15	TGTGCCAGCAGCCTACTAGCGGGAAACGCAGATACGCAGTATTTT	CASSLLAGNADTQYF
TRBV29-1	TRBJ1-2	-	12	TGCAGCGTATCCCAGGGGCTCTATGGCTACACCTTC	CSVSQGLYGYTF
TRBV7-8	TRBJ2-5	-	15	TGTGCCAGCAGCCTTCCCGGGACACCTCAAGAGACCCAGTACTTC	CASSLPGTPQETQYF
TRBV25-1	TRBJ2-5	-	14	TGTGCCAGCGCTCGAGGCGGCCCCCAAGAGACCCAGTACTTC	CASARGGPQETQYF
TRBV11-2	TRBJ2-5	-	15	TGTGCCAGCAGCTTAGACAGGGGTCCCCGAGAGACCCAGTACTTC	CASSLDRGPRETQYF
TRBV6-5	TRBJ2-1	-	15	TGTGCCAGCAGTTACTCGCCCAGGGGAATCGATGAGCAGTTCTTC	CASSYSPRGIDEQFF
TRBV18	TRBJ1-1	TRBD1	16	TGTGCCAGCTCACGCGGACAGGGGGCCAAGAACACTGAAGCTTTCTTT	CASSRGQGAKNTEAFF
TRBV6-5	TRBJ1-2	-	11	TGTGCCACCAATCAGGGGAACGGCTACACCTTC	CATNQGNGYTF